Following are 9 T cell receptor beta chains from one sample sequenced in a study of cytomegalovirus exposure and HLA in healthy donors. 13 Jbeta primers and 60 Vbeta primers were used for the PCR. Assay: immunoSEQ multiplex PCR; the TCRdb copy retains only in-frame clones and omits some. Of approximately 180,000 clones detected, 75% to 85% appear once; the ten largest clones hold under 2.5%. Sequencing was carried out using PBMCs. The receptors derive from a young woman in good health and CMV-seronegative.

The chain joins TRBV7-6 to TRBJ1-3; TRBD1 matches 7 bases. The CDR3 is made up of 15 amino acids. The junction had 9 bases not matched to a gene; V was cut back by 6 bases and J by 4 bases. Per the germline V gene, CDR1 is SGHVS and CDR2 is FNYEAQ. The CDR3 nucleotides are TGTGCCAGCAGTCCTGACAGGGACGGAGGAAACACCATATATTTT. This sequence encodes CASSPDRDGGNTIYF.

Only one count was recorded for this clone. This sequence joins TRBV5-4 and TRBJ2-5; 8 nucleotides align to TRBD1. The assigned J gene may be wrong: the sequence end matches TRBJ2-7 better. Germline lookup yields CDR1 SGHNT and CDR2 YYREEE (reference sequence). This CDR3 is 16 amino acids long. CDR3 sequence (DNA): TGTGCCAGCAGCTTGGCCGGGACAGGAGAAGCCTACGAGCAGTACTTC. Translation gives CASSLAGTGEAYEQYF.

The chain has TRBV6-6 and TRBJ2-5, with a possible D match to TRBD2 (7 bases). V lost 7 bases and J lost 3, with 18 bases in between. The CDR3 runs to 15 residues. Germline CDR1 is MNHNY and CDR2 is SVGAGI (reference sequence). Here the CDR3 reads CASNKGGLGEETQYF. The CDR3 coding sequence is TGTGCCAGCAACAAGGGGGGGTTAGGAGAAGAGACCCAGTACTTC.

The V and J genes are TRBV7-2 and TRBJ2-5, with a weak D call TRBD2 (7 bases). The germline V gene encodes CDR1 SGHTA and CDR2 FQGNSA. The length of the CDR3 is 16 residues. The V gene lost 5 bases and the J gene lost 5 bases, with 21 bases spanning the gap. The CDR3 here is CASSPGGGGAWETQYF. The DNA of the CDR3 is TGTGCCAGCAGCCCGGGTGGAGGGGGGGCCTGGGAGACCCAGTACTTC.

V and J are TRBV19 and TRBJ2-7, with TRBD2 matching 11 bases. The CDR3 covers 17 residues. With V trimmed by 3 bases and J by 0 bases, 7 bases remained unmatched. Germline V gives CDR1 LNHDA, CDR2 SQIVND (reference sequence). The CDR3 loop reads CASSIWGTSGSSYEQYF. CDR3 DNA sequence: TGTGCCAGTAGTATTTGGGGGACTAGCGGAAGCTCCTACGAGCAGTACTTC.

V and J are TRBV7-9 and TRBJ2-2; weak D call: TRBD2 (5 bases). The CDR3 totals 17 residues. The germline V and J ends were trimmed by 1 base and 6 bases, with 18 bases remaining between them. The germline gives CDR1 SEHNR, CDR2 FQNEAQ (reference sequence). For the CDR3, the DNA is TGTGCCAGCAGCTTAGTCGGGTTAAGAGGACTTGCCGGGGAGCTGTTTTTT. Translating gives CASSLVGLRGLAGELFF.

This clone was counted only a few times. The rearrangement joins TRBV28 to TRBJ2-1; 14 nucleotides match TRBD2. This CDR3 comprises 16 residues. Germline assignment: CDR1 MDHEN and CDR2 SYDVKM. V shed 5 bases, J shed 5 bases, and the junction held 5 bases outside the gene matches. The CDR3 nucleotides are TGTGCCAGCAGTACTCCGGGACTAGCGGGAGACAATGAGCAGTTCTTC. Translating gives CASSTPGLAGDNEQFF.

This sequence joins TRBV9 and TRBJ1-1; D remains unclear. V lost 4 bases to trimming and J lost 4 bases, with 11 bases between them. The germline V gene encodes CDR1 SGDLS and CDR2 YYNGEE. The length of the CDR3 is 13 residues. Written as DNA, the CDR3 is TGTGCCAGCAGCACCTCGGGAGGCACTGAAGCTTTCTTT. It yields the protein CASSTSGGTEAFF.

This clone has only a few counts. This chain uses TRBV27 with TRBJ2-1; 9 nucleotides agree with TRBD2. Germline CDR1 is MNHEY and CDR2 is SMNVEV (reference sequence). The CDR3 spans 17 residues. After removal of 2 bases from V and 6 bases from J, the junction contained 11 bases not matched to a gene. DNA of the CDR3: TGTGCCAGCAGTTTAGGAGTGAAACTAGCGGGCCCCAATGAGCAGTTCTTC. Translating it yields CASSLGVKLAGPNEQFF.